A selection of T cell receptor beta chains follows, all from one sample in a study of OX40 agonist ivuxolimab in advanced cancers. Repertoires were generated with immunoSEQ multiplex PCR, while TCRdb's copy carries only in-frame clones and drops some. The sample includes some 66,000 clones, less than 85% of them seen just once. The source material was CD4+ or CD8+ T cells sorted from blood, sampled in a trial of the OX40 agonist ivuxolimab. The receptors were sampled from an adult with an advanced solid tumor such as melanoma, head and neck, liver or kidney cancer. Both conserved end residues are part of each CDR3. A D gene is named only where the DNA matches it firmly. The size field is filled for only some rows; it gives once, few, many or a size class.

d_call clone_size cdr3_length j_call v_call cdr3_nt cdr3_aa
NA NA 14 TRBJ1-2 TRBV28 TGTGCCAGCAGTCCATATACAGGTTACTATGGCTACACCTTC CASSPYTGYYGYTF
NA NA 13 TRBJ2-3 TRBV5-4 TGTGCCAGCAGCCCCGACCCCGGGCGATTGCAGTATTTT CASSPDPGRLQYF
TRBD2 NA 14 TRBJ2-5 TRBV28 TGTGCCAGCAGTCCACCGGGACTAGGCGAGACCCAGTACTTC CASSPPGLGETQYF
NA NA 15 TRBJ2-7 TRBV11-2 TGTGCCAGCAGCCCCCTGCAGGGAGCACGGGACGAGCAGTACTTC CASSPLQGARDEQYF
NA few 12 TRBJ2-7 TRBV7-2 TGTGCCAGCAGCTCTAGGACCTACGAGCAGTACTTC CASSSRTYEQYF
NA NA 11 TRBJ1-2 TRBV30 TGTGCCTGGAGTAAAGAATGGGGCTACACCTTC CAWSKEWGYTF
TRBD2 few 17 TRBJ2-5 TRBV10-3 TGTGCCATCAGTGGTCCAGGGACTAGCGGGGAACAAGAGACCCAGTACTTC CAISGPGTSGEQETQYF
NA NA 12 TRBJ1-2 TRBV19 TGTGCCAGTAGTATAGACCGCTATGGCTACACCTTC CASSIDRYGYTF
NA NA 13 TRBJ2-5 TRBV7-6 TGTGCCAGCAGCTGGGAGAGTAAAGAGACCCAGTACTTC CASSWESKETQYF
TRBD1 NA 14 TRBJ2-1 TRBV7-9 TGTGCCAGCAGCCCGGACCGACAGGGGTATGAGCAGTTCTTC CASSPDRQGYEQFF
TRBD1 NA 15 TRBJ1-5 TRBV9 TGTGCCAGCAGCGGAACAGGGGCGGGCAATCAGCCCCAGCATTTT CASSGTGAGNQPQHF
NA NA 14 TRBJ1-6 TRBV6-1 TGTGCCAGCAGTGAAGCGAGCCGGGGTTCACCCCTCCACTTT CASSEASRGSPLHF
NA NA 15 TRBJ1-5 TRBV7-2 TGTGCCAGCAGCTCGGGTGGGGGGGACAATCAGCCCCAGCATTTT CASSSGGGDNQPQHF
NA NA 13 TRBJ2-2 TRBV2 TGTGCCAGCAGTGCCGGGAGAGCCGGGGAGCTGTTTTTT CASSAGRAGELFF
NA NA 14 TRBJ2-3 TRBV10-1 TGCGCCAGCAGTCCACACCTCCAGGCAGATACGCAGTATTTT CASSPHLQADTQYF
NA NA 15 TRBJ2-2 TRBV6-1 TGTGCCAGCAGGATATTTGGACAGAACACCGGGGAGCTGTTTTTT CASRIFGQNTGELFF
TRBD2 NA 15 TRBJ2-1 TRBV5-1 TGCGCCAGCAGCTTGGAACTAGCGACCTACAATGAGCAGTTCTTC CASSLELATYNEQFF
TRBD2 NA 17 TRBJ2-3 TRBV6-1 TGTGCCAGCAGTGAGGTCCGGCTAGCGGGAGGTGCAGATACGCAGTATTTT CASSEVRLAGGADTQYF
TRBD2 NA 14 TRBJ2-5 TRBV29-1 TGCAGCTTCAGACTAGCGGTTGACCAAGAGACCCAGTACTTC CSFRLAVDQETQYF
NA few 14 TRBJ1-5 TRBV7-8 TGTGCCAGCAGCTTAGGGGGACGGAATCAGCCCCAGCATTTT CASSLGGRNQPQHF
NA NA 13 TRBJ2-2 TRBV5-1 TGCGCCAGCAGGACAGAGAACACCGGGGAGCTGTTTTTT CASRTENTGELFF
NA once 13 TRBJ2-7 TRBV6-1 TGTGCCAGCAGCCGAGGGGACTTCTACGAGCAGTACTTC CASSRGDFYEQYF
TRBD1 NA 16 TRBJ1-1 TRBV5-1 TGCGCCAGCAGCTTGGAGGCGACAGGGCGGAACACTGAAGCTTTCTTT CASSLEATGRNTEAFF
NA NA 14 TRBJ1-2 TRBV5-1 TGCGCCAGCAGCTCCGACAGGACCTACTATGGCTACACCTTC CASSSDRTYYGYTF
TRBD1 NA 14 TRBJ2-7 TRBV19 TGTGCCAGTAGTATAGTACAGGGGGCAAACGAGCAGTACTTC CASSIVQGANEQYF
NA NA 13 TRBJ2-7 TRBV2 TGTGCCAGCAGTGTTCAGCGGGTGTACGAGCAGTACTTC CASSVQRVYEQYF
NA medium-sized 12 TRBJ1-4 TRBV11-3 TGTGCCAGCAAAGGCAGGGCTGAAAAACTGTTTTTT CASKGRAEKLFF
TRBD2 NA 15 TRBJ2-5 TRBV5-1 TGCGCCAGCAGCGGGGGGACTAGCGCACAAGAGACCCAGTACTTC CASSGGTSAQETQYF
TRBD2 NA 17 TRBJ2-5 TRBV6-1 TGTGCCAGCAGTGCCCTGACTAGCGGGGCGGCGGAGGAGACCCAGTACTTC CASSALTSGAAEETQYF